The 21 T cell receptor beta chains presented below share a single source sample, sequenced in a study of graft-versus-host responses after intestinal transplantation. Produced via immunoSEQ multiplex PCR; TCRdb's table is partial and in-frame only. This table holds over 80,000 clones, about nine tenths found once. Their recognized antigens are unknown. The sample consisted of unstimulated CD4+ T cells sorted from spleen or lymph node cells, taken before transplant. The receptors originated from a human donor who was the organ donor for an intestinal transplant.

The V gene is TRBV7-3, the J gene TRBJ1-1; D not resolved. Germline V CDR1 and CDR2: SGHTA, FQGTGA. This CDR3 comprises 13 residues. Trimming pared 0 bases from V and 3 bases from J, leaving 5 bases between. The CDR3 spells CASSLTSDTEAFF. The CDR3 nucleotides are TGTGCCAGCAGCTTAACCTCGGACACTGAAGCTTTCTTT.

The chain couples TRBV7-3 to TRBJ2-2; D gene unclear. The CDR3 sequence is 12 residues long. V was clipped by 4 bases and J by 6 bases, with 6 bases between them. Looked up from germline, CDR1 is SGHTA and CDR2 is FQGTGA. CDR3 in DNA: TGTGCCAGCAGCTCTTTCGCCGGGGAGCTGTTTTTT. Translated, it gives CASSSFAGELFF.

The chain carries TRBV9 and TRBJ1-2; TRBD1 might be the D (6 bases). V was trimmed by 2 bases and J by 0 bases, leaving 14 bases between them. The CDR3 is 16 amino acids. Germline V gene sequence: CDR1 SGDLS, CDR2 YYNGEE. This chain's CDR3 is CASSVSTGLANYGYTF. In DNA form, the CDR3 reads TGTGCCAGCAGCGTGTCAACAGGGCTAGCTAACTATGGCTACACCTTC.

The V gene is TRBV7-2, the J gene TRBJ2-2, with 7 bases that match TRBD2. This CDR3 is 14 amino acids long. The V gene's germline CDR1 is SGHTA and CDR2 FQGNSA. V shed 5 bases, J shed 3 bases, and the junction held 3 bases outside the gene matches. CDR3 DNA sequence: TGTGCCAGCAGCCGGACTAGTGACACCGGGGAGCTGTTTTTT. Its protein product is CASSRTSDTGELFF.

The genes are TRBV6-1 and TRBJ2-7; 7 bases fit TRBD1. The CDR3 is made up of 14 amino acids. Germline lookup yields CDR1 MNHNS and CDR2 SASEGT. The V and J ends lost 8 bases and 4 bases, in that order; junction bases with no gene match: 11. CDR3 amino acids: CASRRQGGSYEQYF. The DNA for the CDR3 is TGTGCCAGCCGCCGACAGGGTGGATCATACGAGCAGTACTTC.

This clone was detected only a few times. J is TRBJ1-3 and V is TRBV10-3; weak D call: TRBD1 (5 bases). V was pared by 5 bases and J by 0 bases, with 11 bases between. The CDR3 length is 15 residues. Looked up from germline, CDR1 is ENHRY and CDR2 is SYGVKD. CDR3 in DNA: TGTGCCATCAGTACTACAGGAATCTCTGGAAACACCATATATTTT. Its translation: CAISTTGISGNTIYF.

The rearrangement links TRBV30 to TRBJ2-7; D unclear. V was shortened by 2 bases and J by 0 bases, with 8 bases between the two germline ends. From germline, CDR1 is GTSNPN and CDR2 SVGIG (reference sequence). The CDR3 covers 13 residues. As DNA, the CDR3 is TGTGCCTGGAGTCAAAGGAGCTCCTACGAGCAGTACTTC. It specifies CAWSQRSSYEQYF. Using reference TRBV30 and TRBJ2-7 for the parts outside the CDR3, the full variable domain is SQTIHQWPATLVQPVGSPLSLECTVEGTSNPNLYWYRQAAGRGLQLLFYSVGIGQISSEVPQNLSASRPQDRQFILSSKKLLLSDSGFYLCAWSQRSSYEQYFGPGTRLTVT.

The J gene is TRBJ2-3, the V gene TRBV5-1, with D unclear. There are 11 residues in the CDR3. In germline, CDR1 is SGHRS, CDR2 YFSETQ. V lost 6 bases, J lost 2 bases, and 4 bases lay in between. CDR3 residues: CASTNTDTQYF. The CDR3 bases are TGCGCCAGCACCAACACAGATACGCAGTATTTT.

This chain joins TRBV7-6 and TRBJ2-1, with a tentative D call TRBD1 (5 bases). CDR3 size: 15 residues. CDR1 and CDR2 from the germline V gene are SGHVS and FNYEAQ. V shed 6 bases and J shed 2 bases, with 14 bases lying between them. CDR3 in DNA: TGTGCCAGCAGTCAAGAACAGGTGACCTACAATGAGCAGTTCTTC. Protein product: CASSQEQVTYNEQFF. Variable domain in full (rest from reference TRBV7-6 and TRBJ2-1): GAGVSQSPRYKVTKRGQDVALRCDPISGHVSLYWYRQALGQGPEFLTYFNYEAQQDKSGLPNDRFSAERPEGSISTLTIQRTEQRDSAMYRCASSQEQVTYNEQFFGPGTRLTVL.

The chain carries TRBV5-1 and TRBJ2-1, with TRBD2 identical over 13 bases. The CDR3 extends over 16 amino acids. With V trimmed by 4 bases and J by 4 bases, 5 bases remained unmatched. Germline lookup yields CDR1 SGHRS and CDR2 YFSETQ. The CDR3 loop is CASSPTSGGGYNEQFF. CDR3 DNA sequence: TGCGCCAGCAGCCCTACTAGCGGGGGGGGATACAATGAGCAGTTCTTC.

The V and J genes are TRBV6-5 and TRBJ1-1, with 8 bases identical to TRBD1. The CDR3 length is 16 residues. Germline CDR1 reads MNHEY; CDR2 reads SVGAGI. Trimming removed 3 bases from V and 0 bases from J; junction bases left unmatched: 6. The CDR3 protein is CASSYNSDRVNTEAFF. In nucleotides, the CDR3 is TGTGCCAGCAGTTATAATTCGGACAGGGTGAACACTGAAGCTTTCTTT.

The V call is TRBV28, the J call TRBJ1-6; 9 bases fit TRBD1. The germline CDR1 and CDR2 sequences are MDHEN and SYDVKM. The CDR3 covers 18 residues. Trimming removed 8 bases from V and 5 bases from J; junction bases left unmatched: 16. CDR3 in DNA: TGTGCCAGCGGAAAAGCCACCGGGACAGGGTTGGATAATTCACCCCTCCACTTT. Amino acids: CASGKATGTGLDNSPLHF.

In its sample, this clone was seen once. The CDR3 loop reads CASSYLSGQGVTEQYF. The CDR3, as DNA: TGTGCCAGCAGTTACCTATCCGGACAGGGGGTGACCGAGCAGTACTTC. V gene TRBV6-5 combines with J gene TRBJ2-7; 10 bases map to TRBD1. The CDR3 is 16 amino acids. The V and J ends lost 2 bases and 6 bases, in that order; junction bases with no gene match: 10. Germline CDR1 reads MNHEY; CDR2 reads SVGAGI.

This chain joins TRBV7-9 and TRBJ1-2; 8 bases line up with TRBD1. The germline CDR1 and CDR2 sequences are SEHNR and FQNEAQ (reference sequence). The CDR3 length is 13 residues. The trim removed 2 bases at V and 8 bases at J, leaving 4 bases unmatched. This CDR3 reads CASSLTPGGGYTF. CDR3 bases: TGTGCCAGCAGCTTAACCCCAGGGGGCGGCTACACCTTC.

The chain has TRBV5-1 and TRBJ1-2; D unresolved. CDR1 is SGHRS, CDR2 YFSETQ, per germline. Trimming stripped 0 bases from V and 8 bases from J, with 17 bases between. This CDR3 is 15 amino acids long. Here the CDR3 reads CASSLGGIGIEGYTF. The DNA of the CDR3 is TGCGCCAGCAGCTTGGGAGGGATCGGGATCGAGGGCTACACCTTC.

The chain carries TRBV4-2 and TRBJ1-2, with D possibly matching TRBD1 (6 bases). Trimming took off 4 bases at V and 3 bases at J, with 15 bases between the two ends. This CDR3 is 15 amino acids long. Germline CDR1 reads LGHNA; CDR2 reads YNFKEQ. CDR3 nucleotides: TGTGCCAGCAGCCCATCCCACAGGGAACACTATGGCTACACCTTC. Protein sequence: CASSPSHREHYGYTF.

The chain employs TRBV5-1 and TRBJ2-5; 8 bases agree with TRBD2. CDR1 is SGHRS and CDR2 is YFSETQ in the germline V gene. With 5 bases clipped from V and 2 bases from J, the junction kept 8 bases outside the gene matches. The CDR3 is 15 amino acids. The CDR3 is CASRGVASGQETQYF. The CDR3, as DNA: TGCGCCAGCAGGGGGGTGGCTAGCGGGCAAGAGACCCAGTACTTC.

V gene TRBV7-9 combines with J gene TRBJ2-3; the match to TRBD1 covers 7 bases. The V and J ends lost 6 bases and 2 bases, in that order; junction bases with no gene match: 2. There are 13 residues in the CDR3. The germline V gene encodes CDR1 SEHNR and CDR2 FQNEAQ (reference sequence). The CDR3 region has the DNA TGTGCCAGCAGGGACAGGTTCACAGATACGCAGTATTTT. It codes for CASRDRFTDTQYF.

This clone came up once. The chain is built from TRBV19 and TRBJ2-5, with D perhaps matching TRBD1 (6 bases). Looked up from germline, CDR1 is LNHDA and CDR2 is SQIVND (reference sequence). The germline V and J ends were trimmed by 5 bases and 1 base, with 17 bases remaining between them. The CDR3 sequence is 16 residues long. The CDR3: CASSVQGLLRQETQYF. The CDR3 nucleotides read TGTGCCAGTAGTGTCCAGGGGCTACTCCGCCAAGAGACCCAGTACTTC.

The chain links TRBV4-3 to TRBJ2-5; TRBD1 matches at 7 bases. The DNA end favors TRBJ2-7, so the J call may be wrong. Per germline, CDR1 LGHNA and CDR2 YSLEER. This CDR3 is built from 15 residues. In nucleotides, the CDR3 is TGCGCCAGCAGCCCTCAGGACAGGACGATATACGAGCAGTACTTC. It yields the protein CASSPQDRTIYEQYF.

This chain links TRBV6-5 with TRBJ2-3; D is undetermined. The V end lost 0 bases, the J end lost 4 bases, and 5 bases lay between the germline ends. CDR1 is MNHEY, CDR2 SVGAGI, per germline. The CDR3 is 13 residues long. The CDR3, as DNA: TGTGCCAGCAGTTACTCGTACTCAGATACGCAGTATTTT. Encoded protein: CASSYSYSDTQYF.